This T cell receptor (beta chain) comes out of a study of blood T cells in healthy people across ages (dated by TCRdb to the mid-2010s). Describing the broader study: In model experiments, template switching captured roughly one uniquely barcoded TCR beta cDNA molecule for every two T cells. To avoid experimental bias, donors of different ages were distributed randomly across sequencing lanes. For two donors (one aged 18 to 30 and one aged 80 or older), the study analyzed two additional independent replicas of 1 million unique cDNA reads from the same blood draw. Age-related changes in TCR beta repertoire diversity were measured in the study by deep sequencing normalized with unique cDNA molecular identifiers. Donors were grouped into four age groups: young (average approximately 15 years), middle-aged (under 40), aged (62) and long-lived (just over 80). Study-wide findings and limitations: A strong correlation was found between observed TCR beta diversity and the percentage of naive T cells measured by flow cytometry. As age increased, observed TCR beta diversity per million T cells dropped in a roughly linear way, and a significant reduction was already evident by age around 41. The long-lived group showed more naive CD4+ T cells, fewer expanded clones and increased TCR diversity than the aged group, suggesting age selection. Because the CMV infection status of the donors was unknown, age-related changes in expanded clonotypes may potentially have been confounded. Estimates of total diversity from one million sequenced T cells were regarded as lower bounds and underestimates. Since profiling was done on bulk unsorted PBMCs, naive and antigen-experienced compartments could not be conclusively compared.

Donors were 35 to 40 systemically healthy Caucasian individuals from Russia aged roughly 6 to 100 years. Each donor gave around 9.5 milliliters of peripheral blood, collected into EDTA-treated Vacutainer tubes. Ficoll-Paque density-gradient centrifugation was used to isolate PBMCs, with at least 7 million per sample. Trizol reagent was used to extract total RNA from PBMCs, with at least 5 micrograms per sample. For every donor, an aliquot of PBMCs went through flow cytometry to measure the percentages of naive CD45RAhigh/CD27high T cells. The protocol used for the library was 5' RACE. Sequencing used an Illumina HiSeq 2500. The second PCR ran for about 6 to 12 cycles and used a J-beta primer mix along with a sample-barcoded 5' primer. Each TCR beta cDNA molecule received a unique molecular identifier from a template-switch 5' adaptor carrying 12 random nucleotides. Each sample yielded at least 2.5 million CDR3-containing paired-end reads. The Mint cDNA synthesis kit, primed by a TRBC-specific oligonucleotide, was used to synthesize first-strand cDNA from all RNA. Following uracil-DNA glycosylase treatment, a first 18-cycle PCR with universal primers M1SS and BC2_uni_R was performed on all cDNA. In the authors' own workflow: Each sample was normalized by randomly selecting 1 million high-quality reads, each carrying a distinct molecular identifier. Reads with shared molecular identifiers were discarded instead of being binned into consensus sequences. MiTCR, run with a Q25 quality threshold and the strictest error-elimination algorithm, handled CDR3 identification, clonotype clustering and error correction. Lower-bound total TCR beta diversity was estimated with a nonparametric unseen species model using Euler transformation. TCRdb cleaned the public reads at Q25 with fastp, built clones with MiXCR and kept in-frame beta chains. Merged by CDR3 protein, the rows form single entries marked with the most common genes and DNA. None of the V and J calls come from the authors' own analysis; TCRdb made them. The table for this sample lists about 580,000 distinct CDR3 sequences; around 48% of them were counted only once. Clones ranked in the top ten supply just under 25% of the sample.

CDR1 and CDR2 are drawn from the germline V gene: LGHNA, YSLEER. Between the V and J ends, shortened by 1 base and 11 bases respectively, the junction contains 17 bases. The CDR3 covers 14 residues, taking in both the cysteine and the phenylalanine. Of the read, only the CDR3 DNA is kept; its 42 bases are in frame from base 1. On this clonotype: This receptor's antigen is unknown. A much larger clone sits a single nucleotide away, making a read error possible.

Sequenced sample: blood. The rearrangement joined TRBV4-3 to TRBJ2-5, with the D call perhaps TRBD1 or TRBD2, each one matching 5 bases. This clonotype was obtained from an elderly man in good health. The bases read TGCGCCAGCAGCCAAGGGGACGGATTTTGGGAGCAGTACTTC. Translated, this is CASSQGDGFWEQYF.